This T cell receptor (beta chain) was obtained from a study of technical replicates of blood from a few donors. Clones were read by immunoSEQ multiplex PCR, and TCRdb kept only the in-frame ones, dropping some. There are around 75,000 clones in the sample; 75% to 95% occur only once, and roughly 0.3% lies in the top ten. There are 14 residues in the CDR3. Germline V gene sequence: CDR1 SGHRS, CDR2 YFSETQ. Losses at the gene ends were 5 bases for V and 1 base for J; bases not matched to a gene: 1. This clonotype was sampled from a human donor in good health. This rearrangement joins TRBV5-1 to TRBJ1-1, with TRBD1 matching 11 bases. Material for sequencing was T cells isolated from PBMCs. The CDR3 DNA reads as TGCGCCAGCAGGGGGACAGGGGGGAACACTGAAGCTTTCTTT. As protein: CASRGTGGNTEAFF. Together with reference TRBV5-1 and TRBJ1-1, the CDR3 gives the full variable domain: KAGVTQTPRYLIKTRGQQVTLSCSPISGHRSVSWYQQTPGQGLQFLFEYFSETQRNKGNFPGRFSGRQFSNSRSEMNVSTLELGDSALYLCASRGTGGNTEAFFGQGTRLTVV.